Shown below are 22 T cell receptor beta chains from a single sample sequenced in a study of CD8+ T cells in alopecia areata. Stated treatment: oral pan-JAK inhibitor, 5-10 mg twice daily. RNA was isolated and reverse transcribed to cDNA, the sequencing template. Produced via immunoSEQ multiplex PCR; TCRdb's table is partial and in-frame only. This table holds about 200,000 clones, roughly three fifths found once. The source material was CD4+ T cells sorted from blood, sampled at week 4, from a patient treated with tofacitinib. Receptor source: a human donor with alopecia areata.

J is TRBJ1-6 and V is TRBV27, with 7 bases aligning to TRBD1. V trimming: 3 bases; J trimming: 9 bases; junction bases outside the gene matches: 11. Germline V gives CDR1 MNHEY, CDR2 SMNVEV (reference sequence). This CDR3 comprises 16 residues. CDR3 in amino acids: CASSLSRERTGSPLHF. For the CDR3, the DNA is TGTGCCAGCAGTTTGTCTCGGGAGAGGACAGGTTCACCCCTCCACTTT.

This clone has a single count. The rearrangement joins TRBV2 to TRBJ1-6; D is unresolved. The CDR3 runs 16 residues. Trimming stripped 6 bases from V and 2 bases from J, with 14 bases between. Germline values: CDR1 SNHLY, CDR2 FYNNEI. CDR3 DNA: TGTGCCAGCAGCCCCCTCGGCAGCACCTATAATTCACCCCTCCACTTT. It specifies CASSPLGSTYNSPLHF.

The chain employs TRBV30 and TRBJ1-5; possibly TRBD1 for D (6 bases). Germline CDR1 is GTSNPN and CDR2 is SVGIG (reference sequence). V was clipped by 2 bases and J by 6 bases, with 17 bases between them. This CDR3 is 15 amino acids long. The CDR3, as DNA: TGTGCCTGGAGTCTCGGGCACAGGGACACTCAGCCCCAGCATTTT. It encodes CAWSLGHRDTQPQHF.

The chain links TRBV6-5 to TRBJ1-2; D may be TRBD1 (6 bases). V dropped 2 bases and J dropped 3 bases, with 10 bases sitting between them. Germline-derived CDR1 and CDR2 are MNHEY and SVGAGI. The CDR3 sequence is 14 residues long. In DNA, the CDR3 is TGTGCCAGCAGTTACACCGGACAGTACTATGGCTACACCTTC. Its translation is CASSYTGQYYGYTF.

This clone was seen repeatedly, ten times or more. Mismatch with germline at one junction end may stem from a read error. CDR3 sequence: CASSLGIYFGGKENF. CDR3 DNA: TGTGCCAGCAGTTTAGGCATTTATTTCGGGGGCAAGGAGAATTTT. The chain joins TRBV27 to TRBJ1-3; TRBD1 is a possible D gene (6 bases). Germline-derived CDR1 and CDR2 are MNHEY and SMNVEV (reference sequence). This CDR3 is 15 amino acids long.

The gene calls are TRBV10-3 and TRBJ2-7, with TRBD1 matching over 12 bases. Germline V gives CDR1 ENHRY, CDR2 SYGVKD. Trimming removed 9 bases from V and 5 bases from J; junction bases left unmatched: 5. This CDR3 spans 13 amino acids. CDR3 region: CAIPGQGANEQYF. For the CDR3, the DNA is TGTGCCATTCCGGGACAGGGGGCAAACGAGCAGTACTTC.

The V and J genes are TRBV30 and TRBJ1-2; D is unclear. From germline, CDR1 is GTSNPN and CDR2 SVGIG (reference sequence). V was trimmed by 0 bases and J by 7 bases, leaving 12 bases between them. The CDR3 is 13 amino acids. The DNA of the CDR3 is TGTGCCTGGAGTGTAATTCGGGGTTCTGGCTACACCTTC. The encoded protein is CAWSVIRGSGYTF.

This clone was found once. The rearrangement links TRBV6-5 to TRBJ2-2; D is unresolved. The V and J ends lost 2 bases and 7 bases respectively, with 2 bases between them. The germline gives CDR1 MNHEY, CDR2 SVGAGI. The CDR3 extends over 11 amino acids. In nucleotides, the CDR3 is TGTGCCAGCAGTTACCTCGGGGAGCTGTTTTTT. The encoded protein is CASSYLGELFF.

This clone has a single count. CDR3 sequence: CASSQGWETQYF. DNA of the CDR3: TGCGCCAGCAGCCAGGGTTGGGAGACCCAGTACTTC. V usage is TRBV5-1 and J usage is TRBJ2-5; D might be TRBD1 (5 bases). V was clipped by 4 bases and J by 5 bases, with 9 bases between them. CDR1 and CDR2 from the germline V gene are SGHRS and YFSETQ. The CDR3 is 12 amino acids.

The chain joins TRBV7-9 to TRBJ1-3; D gene uncertain. The CDR3 loop spans 15 amino acids. The ends were cut back, 1 base at V and 0 bases at J, with 7 bases in the middle. In germline, CDR1 is SEHNR, CDR2 FQNEAQ (reference sequence). CDR3 sequence: CASSLGVTSGNTIYF. DNA for the CDR3: TGTGCCAGCAGCTTAGGGGTGACCTCTGGAAACACCATATATTTT.

The table lists this clone with a count of one. This sequence joins TRBV7-2 and TRBJ1-5; D unclear. This CDR3 is 13 amino acids long. Between the trimmed V and J ends, which lost 2 bases and 1 base, there was a span of 3 bases. Germline CDR1 and CDR2: SGHTA and FQGNSA. The CDR3 nucleotides are TGTGCCAGCAGCTTAACCAGCAATCAGCCCCAGCATTTT. This gives the protein CASSLTSNQPQHF.

The rearrangement links TRBV23-1 to TRBJ2-5; D tentatively reads TRBD1 or TRBD2 (5 bases each). TRBV23-1 is placed among ORFs of uncertain function. Trimming took 6 bases from V and 6 from J, leaving 17 bases between them. This CDR3 has 14 amino acids. CDR3 nucleotide sequence: TGCGCCAGCAGCCCGGGACCTTCTTACCAGACCCAGTACTTC. Translated: CASSPGPSYQTQYF.

The chain uses TRBV29-1 and TRBJ1-6, with TRBD1 as a possible D gene (5 bases). CDR1 is SQVTM and CDR2 is ANQGSEA in the germline V gene. There are 13 residues in the CDR3. The V and J ends lost 6 bases and 14 bases respectively, with 20 bases between them. CDR3 nucleotides: TGCAGCGTCCTTCGACCTGGAGGAGGGGCCCTCCACTTT. Protein product: CSVLRPGGGALHF.

The chain couples TRBV11-2 to TRBJ1-2; no definite D call. CDR3 length equals 14 residues. Germline assignment: CDR1 SGHAT and CDR2 FQNNGV. Trimming took off 5 bases at V and 4 bases at J, with 14 bases between the two ends. Here the CDR3 DNA reads TGTGCCAGCAGCGGGCAGGTCGGTGGCTATGGCTACACCTTC. This encodes CASSGQVGGYGYTF.

Of note for this clone: Different DNA sequences within this sample yield the same CDR3. The rearrangement joins TRBV7-9 to TRBJ2-5, with unresolved D. This CDR3 comprises 12 residues. Germline V gives CDR1 SEHNR, CDR2 FQNEAQ (reference sequence). Trimming stripped 4 bases from V and 5 bases from J, with 8 bases between. DNA for the CDR3: TGTGCCAGCAGCTCGGTTGGGGAGACCCAGTACTTC. Protein: CASSSVGETQYF.

The chain employs TRBV19 and TRBJ1-2; 7 positions agree with TRBD1. The J segment lost 6 bases and the V segment lost 5 bases, leaving 6 bases of the junction unmatched. This CDR3 spans 13 amino acids. Germline-derived CDR1 and CDR2 are LNHDA and SQIVND (reference sequence). The CDR3 DNA sequence: TGTGCCAGTAGTTCAACCGACAGGGATGGCTACACCTTC. This codes for CASSSTDRDGYTF.

This chain joins TRBV30 and TRBJ2-1; D is unclear. With 3 bases removed from V and 9 bases from J, the gap between germline ends came to 15 bases. The CDR3 is 13 residues long. Germline values: CDR1 GTSNPN, CDR2 SVGIG (reference sequence). The DNA for the CDR3 is TGTGCCTGGAGGGCGCGAGTTCGCAGTGAGCAGTTCTTC. This gives the protein CAWRARVRSEQFF. The entire variable domain, with the rest obtained from reference TRBV30 and TRBJ2-1, is as follows: SQTIHQWPATLVQPVGSPLSLECTVEGTSNPNLYWYRQAAGRGLQLLFYSVGIGQISSEVPQNLSASRPQDRQFILSSKKLLLSDSGFYLCAWRARVRSEQFFGPGTRLTVL.

The V gene is TRBV10-3, the J gene TRBJ1-2; TRBD1 matches 8 bases. Germline V CDR1 and CDR2: ENHRY, SYGVKD. This CDR3 has 12 amino acids. After removal of 7 bases from V and 6 bases from J, the junction contained 4 bases not matched to a gene. The CDR3 sequence is CAITTGVNGYTF. In nucleotides, the CDR3 is TGTGCCATCACGACAGGGGTGAATGGCTACACCTTC.

This chain uses TRBV10-3 with TRBJ2-6, with D maybe TRBD1 (6 bases). Between the trimmed V and J ends, which lost 0 bases and 4 bases, there was a span of 16 bases. The CDR3 runs 18 residues. Germline CDR1 ENHRY, CDR2 SYGVKD. CDR3 in amino acids: CAISESQGYAGGANVLTF. DNA for the CDR3: TGTGCCATCAGTGAGTCGCAGGGGTATGCTGGCGGGGCCAACGTCCTGACTTTC.

The chain couples TRBV7-2 to TRBJ2-7, with 8 bases aligning to TRBD1. Germline CDR1 and CDR2: SGHTA and FQGNSA. This CDR3 is built from 14 residues. Germline trimming cut 9 bases from V and 2 bases from J; bases unmatched to any gene: 9. The CDR3 sequence: CASMAGTGPYEQYF. CDR3 nucleotides: TGTGCCAGTATGGCCGGGACAGGTCCCTACGAGCAGTACTTC.

The rearrangement uses TRBV30 and TRBJ1-5, with TRBD1 matching over 8 bases. This CDR3 comprises 18 residues. Germline V CDR1 and CDR2: GTSNPN, SVGIG (reference sequence). Trimming removed 2 bases from V and 1 base from J; junction bases left unmatched: 13. CDR3 protein: CAWSPAGTGATSNQPQHF. CDR3 sequence (DNA): TGTGCCTGGAGTCCTGCCGGGACAGGCGCGACGAGCAATCAGCCCCAGCATTTT.

Comments on this clone: This specimen includes other DNA sequences encoding the same CDR3. This chain links TRBV2 with TRBJ2-7, with D unresolved. Germline values: CDR1 SNHLY, CDR2 FYNNEI. Trimming pared 4 bases from V and 3 bases from J, leaving 1 base between. CDR3 length equals 10 residues. The CDR3 protein is CASSVYEQYF. The CDR3, as DNA: TGTGCCAGCAGTGTCTACGAGCAGTACTTC.